Described below is a single T cell receptor beta chain sequence and its context. The germline gives CDR1 SGHRS, CDR2 YFSETQ. The CDR3 runs 16 residues. V trimming: 8 bases; J trimming: 2 bases; junction bases outside the gene matches: 13. The entry originates in a study of blood T cell repertoires in COVID-19. Under the authors' procedure: From reference gene primer amplification, estimates of nucleated cell counts were derived. Produced via immunoSEQ multiplex PCR; TCRdb's table is partial and in-frame only. The V and J calls and clone size come from that table; D and trimming were worked out from the DNA. Of about 400,000 clones listed, about 87% are singletons.

This TCR was sampled from a woman aged 45-59 years who had recovered from COVID-19. The chain links TRBV5-1 to TRBJ2-3; 8 bases are a match to TRBD2. What was sequenced was PBMCs or T cells enriched from blood (not recorded which). The CDR3 protein is CASSLPGRGDTDTQYF. CDR3 nucleotide sequence: TGCGCCAGTTCTTTGCCGGGGCGGGGGGACACAGATACGCAGTATTTT.